Listed below are T cell receptor beta chains from one sample, sequenced in a study of blood T cells in healthy people across ages. TCRdb fed the 5' RACE reads into MiXCR, producing one record per CDR3 protein. The data hold about 830,000 distinct CDR3 sequences, with around two thirds observed a single time. The sample was blood. These receptors all stem from a man aged 30 to 39 in good health. CDR3s leave out the opening cysteine and the closing phenylalanine or tryptophan. Each record gives: V gene, D gene, J gene, CDR3 protein. The D gene is left open where the match is weak.

v_gene: TRBV3-1; d_gene: NA; j_gene: TRBJ1-2; CDR3aa: ASSQSATTSLLKGGYT
v_gene: TRBV6-6; d_gene: TRBD2; j_gene: TRBJ2-3; CDR3aa: ASSPGGDRTQY
v_gene: TRBV5-1; d_gene: TRBD2; j_gene: TRBJ2-3; CDR3aa: ASSTQLAGGPTDTQY
v_gene: TRBV12-3/TRBV12-4; d_gene: TRBD1; j_gene: TRBJ2-5; CDR3aa: ASSRDRNRETQY
v_gene: TRBV7-9; d_gene: NA; j_gene: TRBJ2-7; CDR3aa: ASSPRQADYVEQY
v_gene: TRBV5-1; d_gene: TRBD2; j_gene: TRBJ2-5; CDR3aa: ASSLALSGGARETQY
v_gene: TRBV20-1; d_gene: TRBD2; j_gene: TRBJ2-5; CDR3aa: SALVRGVLEETQY
v_gene: TRBV21-1; d_gene: NA; j_gene: TRBJ1-5; CDR3aa: ASSTGGPNQPQH
v_gene: TRBV12-3/TRBV12-4; d_gene: NA; j_gene: TRBJ1-4; CDR3aa: ASSPETGGEKLF
v_gene: TRBV4-3; d_gene: NA; j_gene: TRBJ1-2; CDR3aa: ASSQEPHSGYGYT
v_gene: TRBV20-1; d_gene: NA; j_gene: TRBJ2-3; CDR3aa: SAREAGRDTQY
v_gene: TRBV30; d_gene: NA; j_gene: TRBJ1-2; CDR3aa: AWSGGGSYGYT
v_gene: TRBV12-3/TRBV12-4; d_gene: TRBD2; j_gene: TRBJ2-3; CDR3aa: ASSYGAGGPLGTDTQY
v_gene: TRBV2; d_gene: NA; j_gene: TRBJ1-2; CDR3aa: ARSGVLRGYT
v_gene: TRBV20-1; d_gene: TRBD2; j_gene: TRBJ2-1; CDR3aa: SASGGASSYNEQF
v_gene: TRBV5-4; d_gene: NA; j_gene: TRBJ2-5; CDR3aa: ASSLREGLETQY
v_gene: TRBV6-2/TRBV6-3; d_gene: NA; j_gene: TRBJ2-5; CDR3aa: ASSYFPVSRGEETQY
v_gene: TRBV27; d_gene: NA; j_gene: TRBJ1-5; CDR3aa: ASRRTVTSQPQH
v_gene: TRBV15; d_gene: NA; j_gene: TRBJ2-1; CDR3aa: ATSREASAAYNEQF
v_gene: TRBV20-1; d_gene: NA; j_gene: TRBJ2-3; CDR3aa: SVQTGREDTQY
v_gene: TRBV7-6; d_gene: NA; j_gene: TRBJ2-1; CDR3aa: ASSQTDNEQF
v_gene: TRBV20-1; d_gene: NA; j_gene: TRBJ2-7; CDR3aa: SAVTGPPQGKY
v_gene: TRBV20-1; d_gene: NA; j_gene: TRBJ1-2; CDR3aa: SAREFRRQLRLYGYT
v_gene: TRBV7-9; d_gene: NA; j_gene: TRBJ2-1; CDR3aa: ASSLAGVVSEQF
v_gene: TRBV5-1; d_gene: NA; j_gene: TRBJ2-1; CDR3aa: ASSPLWDEQF
v_gene: TRBV5-6; d_gene: NA; j_gene: TRBJ2-2; CDR3aa: ASSTRGGTGELF
v_gene: TRBV2; d_gene: NA; j_gene: TRBJ1-4; CDR3aa: ASSEMGQGNEKLF
v_gene: TRBV5-1; d_gene: TRBD1; j_gene: TRBJ2-3; CDR3aa: ASSLDGTGVADTQY
v_gene: TRBV3-1; d_gene: NA; j_gene: TRBJ2-1; CDR3aa: ASSQIGGTYNEQF
v_gene: TRBV6-2/TRBV6-3; d_gene: NA; j_gene: TRBJ2-4; CDR3aa: ASGRSHQY
v_gene: TRBV15; d_gene: TRBD1; j_gene: TRBJ2-1; CDR3aa: ATSRDLAGTGGYNEQF
v_gene: TRBV20-1; d_gene: TRBD2; j_gene: TRBJ2-1; CDR3aa: SANSGGASEQF
v_gene: TRBV9; d_gene: NA; j_gene: NA; CDR3aa: ASSEGPEAYEQY
v_gene: TRBV21-1; d_gene: NA; j_gene: TRBJ2-7; CDR3aa: ASPGGAEQY
v_gene: TRBV6-5; d_gene: NA; j_gene: TRBJ2-7; CDR3aa: ASSYRAASSYEQY
v_gene: TRBV2; d_gene: NA; j_gene: TRBJ1-2; CDR3aa: ASREGDYHYGYT
v_gene: TRBV6-6; d_gene: TRBD2; j_gene: NA; CDR3aa: ASSSPSGGWETQY
v_gene: TRBV30; d_gene: NA; j_gene: TRBJ2-7; CDR3aa: AWGGKYIYEQY
v_gene: TRBV20-1; d_gene: NA; j_gene: TRBJ1-1; CDR3aa: SAPRDGNTEAF
v_gene: TRBV4-2; d_gene: NA; j_gene: TRBJ1-6; CDR3aa: ASSQDNQVRGPSYNSPLH
v_gene: TRBV20-1; d_gene: NA; j_gene: TRBJ2-3; CDR3aa: SASGGGGGTDTQY
v_gene: TRBV29-1; d_gene: NA; j_gene: TRBJ1-2; CDR3aa: SVELGSGYT
v_gene: TRBV29-1; d_gene: NA; j_gene: TRBJ2-1; CDR3aa: SVEQGDGSYEQF
v_gene: TRBV20-1; d_gene: TRBD1; j_gene: TRBJ1-2; CDR3aa: SAGSGGNYGYT
v_gene: TRBV20-1; d_gene: TRBD2; j_gene: TRBJ2-3; CDR3aa: SAKSRSGGTDTQY
v_gene: TRBV7-9; d_gene: NA; j_gene: TRBJ2-4; CDR3aa: ASSGQQGLVDHTQY
v_gene: TRBV19; d_gene: TRBD1; j_gene: TRBJ2-5; CDR3aa: ASTYGTGLQETQY
v_gene: TRBV30; d_gene: NA; j_gene: TRBJ2-7; CDR3aa: AWSPGRAYEQY
v_gene: TRBV7-9; d_gene: NA; j_gene: TRBJ2-7; CDR3aa: ASSLSVGHEQY
v_gene: TRBV4-3; d_gene: NA; j_gene: NA; CDR3aa: ASSQDNNYEQY
v_gene: TRBV3-1; d_gene: TRBD1; j_gene: TRBJ2-5; CDR3aa: ASSWERTGGETQY
v_gene: TRBV25-1; d_gene: NA; j_gene: TRBJ1-2; CDR3aa: ASRGGDAHGYT
v_gene: TRBV20-1; d_gene: TRBD2; j_gene: TRBJ2-3; CDR3aa: SATERGPTDTQY
v_gene: TRBV7-3; d_gene: NA; j_gene: TRBJ2-3; CDR3aa: ASRSDPSGDTQY
v_gene: TRBV10-3; d_gene: NA; j_gene: TRBJ2-6; CDR3aa: AISNEAGANVLT